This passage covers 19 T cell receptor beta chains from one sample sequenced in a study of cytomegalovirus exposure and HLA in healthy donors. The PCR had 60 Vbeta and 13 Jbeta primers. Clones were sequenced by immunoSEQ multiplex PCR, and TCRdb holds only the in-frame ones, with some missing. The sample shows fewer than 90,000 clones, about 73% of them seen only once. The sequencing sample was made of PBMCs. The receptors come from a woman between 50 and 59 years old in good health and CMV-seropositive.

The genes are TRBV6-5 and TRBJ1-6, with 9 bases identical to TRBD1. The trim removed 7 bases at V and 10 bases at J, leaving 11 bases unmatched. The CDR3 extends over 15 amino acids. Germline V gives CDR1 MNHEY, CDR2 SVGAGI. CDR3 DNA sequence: TGTGCCAGCACCCCCCTTGGGACAGGGAGATCACCCCTCCACTTT. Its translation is CASTPLGTGRSPLHF.

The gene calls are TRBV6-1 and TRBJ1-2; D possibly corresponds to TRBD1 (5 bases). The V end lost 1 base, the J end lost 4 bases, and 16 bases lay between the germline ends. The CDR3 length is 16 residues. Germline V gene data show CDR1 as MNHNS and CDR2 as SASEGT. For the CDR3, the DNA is TGTGCCAGCAGTGAAGAGGGCAGGGCGAACGGCTATGGCTACACCTTC. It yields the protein CASSEEGRANGYGYTF.

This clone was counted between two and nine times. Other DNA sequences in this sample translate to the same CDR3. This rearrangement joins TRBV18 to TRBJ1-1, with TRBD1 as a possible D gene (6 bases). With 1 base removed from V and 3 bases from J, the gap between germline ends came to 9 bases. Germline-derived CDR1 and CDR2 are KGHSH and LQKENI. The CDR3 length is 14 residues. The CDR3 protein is CASSPRGGDTEAFF. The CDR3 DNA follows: TGTGCCAGCTCACCACGAGGGGGGGACACTGAAGCTTTCTTT.

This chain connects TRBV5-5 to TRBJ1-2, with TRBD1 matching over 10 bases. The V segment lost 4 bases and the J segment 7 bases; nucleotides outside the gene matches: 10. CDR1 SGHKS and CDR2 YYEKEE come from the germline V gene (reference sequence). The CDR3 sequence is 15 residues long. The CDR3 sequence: CASSRDRGFRGGYTF. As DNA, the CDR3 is TGTGCCAGCAGCCGGGACAGGGGTTTTCGGGGTGGCTACACCTTC.

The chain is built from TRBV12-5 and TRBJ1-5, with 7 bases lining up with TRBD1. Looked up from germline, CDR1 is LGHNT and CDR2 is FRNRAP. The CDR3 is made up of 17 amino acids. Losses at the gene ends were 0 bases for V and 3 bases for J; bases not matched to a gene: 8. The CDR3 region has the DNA TGTGCTAGTGGTTTGGTACTAGGACAGGTATACAATCAGCCCCAGCATTTT. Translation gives CASGLVLGQVYNQPQHF. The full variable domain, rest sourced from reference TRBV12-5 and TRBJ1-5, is DARVTQTPRHKVTEMGQEVTMRCQPILGHNTVFWYRQTMMQGLELLAYFRNRAPLDDSGMPKDRFSAEMPDATLATLKIQPSEPRDSAVYFCASGLVLGQVYNQPQHFGDGTRLSIL.

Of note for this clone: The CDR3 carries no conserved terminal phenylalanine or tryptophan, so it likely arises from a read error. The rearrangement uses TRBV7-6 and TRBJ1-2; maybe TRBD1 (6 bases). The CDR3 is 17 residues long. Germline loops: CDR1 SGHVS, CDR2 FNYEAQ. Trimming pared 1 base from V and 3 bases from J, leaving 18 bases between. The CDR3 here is CASSLDPQGANYYGYTL. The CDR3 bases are TGTGCCAGCAGCTTAGACCCACAGGGAGCTAATTACTATGGCTACACCCTC.

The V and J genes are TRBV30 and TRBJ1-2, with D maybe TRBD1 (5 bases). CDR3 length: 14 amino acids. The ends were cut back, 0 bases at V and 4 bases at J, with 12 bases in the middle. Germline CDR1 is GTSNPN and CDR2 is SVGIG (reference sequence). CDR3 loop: CAWSVRGGSYGYTF. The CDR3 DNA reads TGTGCCTGGAGTGTACGGGGGGGGTCCTATGGCTACACCTTC.

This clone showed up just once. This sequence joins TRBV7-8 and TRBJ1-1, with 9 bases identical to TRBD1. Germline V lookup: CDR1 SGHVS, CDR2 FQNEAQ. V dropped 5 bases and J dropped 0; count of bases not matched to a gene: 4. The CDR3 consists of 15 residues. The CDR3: CASSLRTGVNTEAFF. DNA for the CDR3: TGTGCCAGCAGCCTCCGGACAGGGGTGAACACTGAAGCTTTCTTT.

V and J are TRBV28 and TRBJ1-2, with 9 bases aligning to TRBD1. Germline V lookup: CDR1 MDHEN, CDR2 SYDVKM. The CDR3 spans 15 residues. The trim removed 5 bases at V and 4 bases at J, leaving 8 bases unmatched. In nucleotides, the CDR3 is TGTGCCAGCAGTGAGGGACAGGGTCCCTTCTATGGCTACACCTTC. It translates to CASSEGQGPFYGYTF.

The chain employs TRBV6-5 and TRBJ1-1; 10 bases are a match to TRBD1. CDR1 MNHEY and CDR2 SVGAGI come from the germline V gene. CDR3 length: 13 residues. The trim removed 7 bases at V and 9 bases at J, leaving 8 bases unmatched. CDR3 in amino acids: CASKIRDRGQAFF. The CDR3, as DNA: TGTGCCAGCAAGATCCGGGACAGGGGACAAGCTTTCTTT.

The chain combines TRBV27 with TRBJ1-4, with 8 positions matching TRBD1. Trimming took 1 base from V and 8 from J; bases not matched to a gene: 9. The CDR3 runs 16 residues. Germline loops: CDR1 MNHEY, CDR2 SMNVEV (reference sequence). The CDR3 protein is CASSLLDGQGGEKLFF. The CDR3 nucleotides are TGTGCCAGCAGTTTATTAGACGGACAGGGTGGCGAAAAACTGTTTTTT.

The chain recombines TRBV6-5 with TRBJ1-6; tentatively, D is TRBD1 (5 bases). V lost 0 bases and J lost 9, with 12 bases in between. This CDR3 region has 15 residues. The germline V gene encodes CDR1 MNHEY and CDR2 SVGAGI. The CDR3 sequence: CASSYSGGAVSPLHF. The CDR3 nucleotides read TGTGCCAGCAGTTACTCAGGAGGGGCCGTTTCACCCCTCCACTTT.

The CDR3 reads CASIGATTRDRLHYGYTF. The CDR3 DNA is TGTGCCAGCATAGGGGCCACTACTCGGGACAGGTTACACTATGGCTACACCTTC. V and J are TRBV2 and TRBJ1-2; TRBD1 matches 8 bases. The V and J ends lost 7 bases and 3 bases, in that order; junction bases with no gene match: 19. The CDR3 runs to 18 residues. The germline V gene has CDR1 SNHLY and CDR2 FYNNEI.

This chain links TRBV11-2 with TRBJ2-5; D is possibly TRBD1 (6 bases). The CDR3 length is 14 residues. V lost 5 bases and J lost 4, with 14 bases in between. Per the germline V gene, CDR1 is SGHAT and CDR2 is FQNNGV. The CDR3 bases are TGTGCCAGCAGCCCAGACAGGTGGTTAGAGACCCAGTACTTC. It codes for CASSPDRWLETQYF.

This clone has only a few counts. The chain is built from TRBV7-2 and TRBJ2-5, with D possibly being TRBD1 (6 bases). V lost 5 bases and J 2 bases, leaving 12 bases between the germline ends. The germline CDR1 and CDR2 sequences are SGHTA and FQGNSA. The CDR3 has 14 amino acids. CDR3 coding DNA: TGTGCCAGCAGCCAAGAACAGGGACAAGAGACCCAGTACTTC. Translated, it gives CASSQEQGQETQYF.

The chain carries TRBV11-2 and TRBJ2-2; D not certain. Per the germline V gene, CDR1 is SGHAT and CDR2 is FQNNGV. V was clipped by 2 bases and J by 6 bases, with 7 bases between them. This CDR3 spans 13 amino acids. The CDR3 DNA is TGTGCCAGCAGCTTAAGAGTGGCCGGGGAGCTGTTTTTT. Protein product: CASSLRVAGELFF.

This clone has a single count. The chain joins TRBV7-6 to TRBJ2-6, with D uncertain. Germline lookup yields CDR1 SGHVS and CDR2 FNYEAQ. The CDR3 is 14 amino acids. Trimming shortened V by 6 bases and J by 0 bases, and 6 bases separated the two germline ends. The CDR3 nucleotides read TGTGCCAGCAGTACGGGCTCTGGGGCCAACGTCCTGACTTTC. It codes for CASSTGSGANVLTF.

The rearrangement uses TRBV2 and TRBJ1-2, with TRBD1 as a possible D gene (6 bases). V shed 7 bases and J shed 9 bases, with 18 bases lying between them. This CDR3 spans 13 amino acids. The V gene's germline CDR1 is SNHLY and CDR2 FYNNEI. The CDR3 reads CASTPLDRFSYTF. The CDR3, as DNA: TGTGCCAGCACCCCCCTAGACAGGTTCAGCTACACCTTC.

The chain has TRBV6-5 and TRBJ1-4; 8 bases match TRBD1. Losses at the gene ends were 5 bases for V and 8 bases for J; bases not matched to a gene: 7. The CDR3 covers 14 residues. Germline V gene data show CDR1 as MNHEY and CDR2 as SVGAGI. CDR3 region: CASSTGGVGEKLFF. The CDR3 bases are TGTGCCAGCAGTACAGGGGGGGTCGGAGAAAAACTGTTTTTT.